A selection of T cell receptor beta chains follows, all from one sample in a study of OX40 agonist ivuxolimab in advanced cancers. Clones were sequenced by immunoSEQ multiplex PCR, and TCRdb holds only the in-frame ones, with some missing. The table lists some 66,000 clones, around nine tenths of them singletons. Here the sequenced sample was CD4+ or CD8+ T cells sorted from blood, taken in a trial of the OX40 agonist ivuxolimab. All receptors derive from an adult with an advanced solid tumor such as melanoma, head and neck, liver or kidney cancer. CDR3s include the opening cysteine and the closing phenylalanine or tryptophan. A D gene is named only where the DNA matches it firmly. Only some rows state a clone size, as once, few, many or a class for expanded clones.

j_gene | abundance | v_gene | d_gene | CDR3aa | CDR3nt
TRBJ2-7 | NA | TRBV14 | TRBD1 | CASRGQGTYEQYF | TGTGCCAGCAGAGGACAGGGAACCTACGAGCAGTACTTC
TRBJ1-2 | NA | TRBV9 | NA | CASSVAGGANGYTF | TGTGCCAGCAGCGTAGCGGGGGGCGCAAATGGCTACACCTTC
TRBJ2-3 | NA | TRBV30 | TRBD2 | CAWNSPLGLAGSTDTQYF | TGTGCCTGGAATAGCCCACTGGGACTAGCGGGGAGCACAGATACGCAGTATTTT
TRBJ1-2 | NA | TRBV4-1 | TRBD1 | CASSGRTGEYTF | TGCGCCAGCAGCGGACGGACAGGGGAGTACACCTTC
TRBJ2-5 | NA | TRBV9 | NA | CASSAGQSETQYF | TGTGCCAGCAGCGCTGGACAGAGTGAGACCCAGTACTTC
TRBJ2-7 | NA | TRBV6-1 | NA | CASSGSGPWGEQYF | TGTGCCAGCAGCGGATCGGGGCCCTGGGGCGAGCAGTACTTC
TRBJ2-1 | NA | TRBV5-1 | TRBD2 | CASSPGLAGGRRNEQFF | TGCGCCAGCAGCCCGGGACTAGCGGGGGGGCGACGAAATGAGCAGTTCTTC
TRBJ1-6 | NA | TRBV7-8 | NA | CASSLVPGGTSSPLHF | TGTGCCAGCAGCTTAGTTCCTGGAGGGACCTCTTCCCCCCTCCACTTT
TRBJ2-5 | once | TRBV5-1 | NA | CASSSPVPGLIQETQYF | TGCGCCAGCAGCTCTCCTGTCCCGGGACTTATCCAAGAGACCCAGTACTTC
TRBJ2-7 | NA | TRBV4-1 | NA | CASSQEPYGEQYF | TGCGCCAGCAGCCAAGAACCATATGGCGAGCAGTACTTC
TRBJ2-4 | NA | TRBV11-2 | NA | CASSPRAGLTDAKNIQYF | TGTGCCAGCAGCCCGAGGGCGGGACTCACGGATGCCAAAAACATTCAGTACTTC
TRBJ1-2 | NA | TRBV7-6 | NA | CASSLGQESYGYTF | TGTGCCAGCAGCTTAGGTCAGGAGAGCTATGGCTACACCTTC
TRBJ1-1 | NA | TRBV10-3 | NA | CAISESSGLRAFF | TGTGCCATCAGTGAGTCTAGCGGTCTCCGAGCTTTCTTT
TRBJ1-1 | NA | TRBV11-2 | NA | CASSPNLGVAFF | TGTGCCAGCAGCCCCAACCTTGGGGTAGCTTTCTTT
TRBJ2-1 | NA | TRBV6-9 | NA | CASSELRWLF | TGTGCCAGCAGTGAACTCAGATGGCTCTTC
TRBJ2-7 | NA | TRBV23-1 | NA | CASSPWGVAYEQYF | TGCGCCAGCAGTCCCTGGGGGGTAGCCTACGAGCAGTACTTC
TRBJ2-6 | NA | TRBV6-5 | NA | CASSSRSHSGANVLTF | TGTGCCAGCAGTTCCAGATCCCACTCTGGGGCCAACGTCCTGACTTTC
TRBJ1-5 | NA | TRBV19 | NA | CASSIEQGRYNQPQHF | TGTGCCAGTAGTATAGAACAGGGTAGGTACAATCAGCCCCAGCATTTT
TRBJ2-3 | NA | TRBV19 | TRBD2 | CASTSPKLAGAYSSTDTQYF | TGTGCCAGTACCTCCCCCAAGCTAGCGGGGGCGTACTCTAGCACAGATACGCAGTATTTT
TRBJ2-3 | NA | TRBV4-2 | NA | CASTASRGGYTDTQYF | TGTGCCAGCACCGCTAGTCGAGGGGGGTACACAGATACGCAGTATTTT
TRBJ2-1 | NA | TRBV7-6 | TRBD2 | CASSPLVGAGGPNEQFF | TGTGCCAGCAGCCCCCTTGTAGGAGCGGGGGGTCCCAATGAGCAGTTCTTC
TRBJ1-2 | NA | TRBV4-2 | TRBD1 | CASSSQDRVYFTF | TGTGCCAGCAGTTCCCAGGACAGGGTGTATTTCACCTTC